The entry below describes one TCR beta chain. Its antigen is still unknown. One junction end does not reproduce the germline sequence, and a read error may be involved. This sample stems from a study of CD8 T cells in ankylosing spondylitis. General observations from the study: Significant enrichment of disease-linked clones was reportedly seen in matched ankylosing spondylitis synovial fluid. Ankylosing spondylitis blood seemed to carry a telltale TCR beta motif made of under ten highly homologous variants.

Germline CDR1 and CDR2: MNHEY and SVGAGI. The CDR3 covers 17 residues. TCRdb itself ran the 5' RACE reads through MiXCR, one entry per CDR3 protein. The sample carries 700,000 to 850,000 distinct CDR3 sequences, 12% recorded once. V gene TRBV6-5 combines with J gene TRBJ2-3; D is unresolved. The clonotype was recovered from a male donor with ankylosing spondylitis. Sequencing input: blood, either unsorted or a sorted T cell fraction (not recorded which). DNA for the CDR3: TGTGCCAGCGGTTACTCGCAGGCACCTACTAGCACAGATACGCAGTATTTT. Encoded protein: CASGYSQAPTSTDTQYF.